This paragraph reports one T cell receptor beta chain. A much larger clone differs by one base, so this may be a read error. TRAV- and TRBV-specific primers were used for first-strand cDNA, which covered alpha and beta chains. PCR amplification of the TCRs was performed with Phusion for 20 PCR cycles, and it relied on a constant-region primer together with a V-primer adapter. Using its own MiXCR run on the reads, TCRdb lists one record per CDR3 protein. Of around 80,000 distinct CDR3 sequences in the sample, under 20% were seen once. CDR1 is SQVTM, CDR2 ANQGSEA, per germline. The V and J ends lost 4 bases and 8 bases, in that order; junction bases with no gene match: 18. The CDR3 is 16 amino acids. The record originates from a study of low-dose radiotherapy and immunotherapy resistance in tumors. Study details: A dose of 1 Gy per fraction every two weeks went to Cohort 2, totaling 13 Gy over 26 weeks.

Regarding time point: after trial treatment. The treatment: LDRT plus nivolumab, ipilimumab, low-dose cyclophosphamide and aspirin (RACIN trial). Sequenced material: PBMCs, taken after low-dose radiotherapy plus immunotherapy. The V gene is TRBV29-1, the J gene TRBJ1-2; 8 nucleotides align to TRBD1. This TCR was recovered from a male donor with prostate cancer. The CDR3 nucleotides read TGCAGCGTTGTTCACCCAGGGGGCCAGGGGTCGAAGGGCTACACCTTC. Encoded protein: CSVVHPGGQGSKGYTF.